This T cell receptor beta chain was identified during a study of identical twins. The germline V and J ends were trimmed by 1 base and 1 base, with 4 bases remaining between them. The CDR3 sequence is 13 residues long. Looked up from germline, CDR1 is KGHSY and CDR2 is FQNENV. cDNA molecules carried unique molecular identifiers, and template switching added a universal primer site. Using its own MiXCR run on the 5' RACE reads, TCRdb lists one record per CDR3 protein. The data contain about 520,000 distinct CDR3 sequences, 22% of them singletons. This same sample was also part of a study on T cells expressing NK-cell markers. This second report adds: Within the sequenced cohort of eight donors, seven exhibited HCMV seropositivity and one was seronegative. The study found dominant NKG2C+ clonotypes at roughly 1.0-8% of CD8+ T cells in six donors.

The TCR was taken from a woman aged 18-30 years in good health. V and J are TRBV16 and TRBJ1-1; no reliable D call. The sequenced material came from CD4+ T cells sorted from blood. Here the CDR3 DNA reads TGTGCCAGCAGCCAATATCGGAACACTGAAGCTTTCTTT. Amino acids: CASSQYRNTEAFF.